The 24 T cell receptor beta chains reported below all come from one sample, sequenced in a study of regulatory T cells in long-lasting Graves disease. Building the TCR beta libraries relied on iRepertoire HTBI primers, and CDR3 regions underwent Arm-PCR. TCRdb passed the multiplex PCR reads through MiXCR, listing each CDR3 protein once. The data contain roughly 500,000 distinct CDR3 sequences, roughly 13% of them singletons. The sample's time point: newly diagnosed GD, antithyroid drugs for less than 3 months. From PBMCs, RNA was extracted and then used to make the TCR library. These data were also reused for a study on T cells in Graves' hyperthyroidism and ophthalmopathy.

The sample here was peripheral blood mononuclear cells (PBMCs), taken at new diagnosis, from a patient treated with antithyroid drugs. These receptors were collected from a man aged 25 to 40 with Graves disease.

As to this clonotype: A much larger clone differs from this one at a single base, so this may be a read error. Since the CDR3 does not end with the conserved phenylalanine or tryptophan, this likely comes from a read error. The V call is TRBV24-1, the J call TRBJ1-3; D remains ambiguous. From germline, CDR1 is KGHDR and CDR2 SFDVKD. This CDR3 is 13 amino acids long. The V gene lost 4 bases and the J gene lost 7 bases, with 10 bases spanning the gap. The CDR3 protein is CATSDPARNTIYL. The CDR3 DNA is TGTGCCACCAGTGACCCCGCACGGAACACCATATATTTA.

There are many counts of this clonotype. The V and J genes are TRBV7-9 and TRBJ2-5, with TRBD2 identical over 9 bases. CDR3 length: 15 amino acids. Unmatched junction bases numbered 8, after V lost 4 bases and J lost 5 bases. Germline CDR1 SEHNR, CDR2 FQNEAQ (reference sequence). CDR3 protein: CASSSIAGVGETQYF. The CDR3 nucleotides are TGTGCCAGCAGCTCAATAGCGGGAGTAGGGGAGACCCAGTACTTC.

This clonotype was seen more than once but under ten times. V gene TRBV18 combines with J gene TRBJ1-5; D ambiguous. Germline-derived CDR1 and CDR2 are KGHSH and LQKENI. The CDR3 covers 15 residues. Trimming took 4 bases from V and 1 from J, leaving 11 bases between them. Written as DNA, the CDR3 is TGTGCCAGCTCACGGTTACGCGGGAGCAATCAGCCCCAGCATTTT. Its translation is CASSRLRGSNQPQHF.

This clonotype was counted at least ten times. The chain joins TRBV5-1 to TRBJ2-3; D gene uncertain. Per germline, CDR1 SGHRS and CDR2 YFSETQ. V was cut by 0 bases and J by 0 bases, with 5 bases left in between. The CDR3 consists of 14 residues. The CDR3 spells CASSLESSTDTQYF. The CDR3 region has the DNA TGCGCCAGCAGCTTGGAGTCTAGCACAGATACGCAGTATTTT.

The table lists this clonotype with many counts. The CDR3 DNA follows: TGCAGTGCTATGAGGGGAGCGGCTAATGAGCAGTTCTTC. This encodes CSAMRGAANEQFF. This chain connects TRBV20-1 to TRBJ2-1, with D perhaps assigned TRBD1 or TRBD2 (5 bases each). Germline V gene lookup returns CDR1 DFQATT and CDR2 SNEGSKA (reference sequence). V dropped 4 bases and J dropped 7 bases, with 14 bases sitting between them. The CDR3 covers 13 residues.

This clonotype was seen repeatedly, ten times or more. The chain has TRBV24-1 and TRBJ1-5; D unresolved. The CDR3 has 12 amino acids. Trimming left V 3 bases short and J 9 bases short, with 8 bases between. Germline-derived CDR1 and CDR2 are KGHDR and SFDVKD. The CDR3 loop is CATSDPSGPQHF. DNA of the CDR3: TGTGCCACCAGTGATCCCTCGGGGCCCCAGCATTTT.

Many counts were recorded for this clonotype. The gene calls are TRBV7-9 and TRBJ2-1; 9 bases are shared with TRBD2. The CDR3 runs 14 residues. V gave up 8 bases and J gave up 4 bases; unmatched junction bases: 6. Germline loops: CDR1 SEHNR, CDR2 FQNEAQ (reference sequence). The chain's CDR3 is CASGRTSEYNEQFF. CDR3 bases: TGTGCCAGCGGAAGGACTAGCGAATACAATGAGCAGTTCTTC.

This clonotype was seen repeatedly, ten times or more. The CDR3 DNA sequence: TGTGCCAGCAGCCAGAGTCCAGGGGGCGATCAGCCCCAGCATTTT. Its protein is CASSQSPGGDQPQHF. V is TRBV3-1 and J is TRBJ1-5; 8 bases agree with TRBD1. With V trimmed by 3 bases and J by 5 bases, 6 bases remained unmatched. The CDR3 runs to 15 residues. In germline, CDR1 is LGHDT, CDR2 YNNKEL (reference sequence).

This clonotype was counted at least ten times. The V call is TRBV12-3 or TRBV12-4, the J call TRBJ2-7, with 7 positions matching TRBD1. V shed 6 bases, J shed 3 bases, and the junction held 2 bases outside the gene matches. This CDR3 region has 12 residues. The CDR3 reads CASSTGVYEQYF. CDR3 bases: TGTGCCAGCAGCACAGGGGTCTACGAGCAGTACTTC.

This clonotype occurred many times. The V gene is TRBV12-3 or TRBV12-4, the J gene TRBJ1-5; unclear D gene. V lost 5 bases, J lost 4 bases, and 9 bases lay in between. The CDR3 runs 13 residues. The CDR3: CASSQAPNQPQHF. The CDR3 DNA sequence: TGTGCCAGCAGTCAGGCGCCGAATCAGCCCCAGCATTTT.

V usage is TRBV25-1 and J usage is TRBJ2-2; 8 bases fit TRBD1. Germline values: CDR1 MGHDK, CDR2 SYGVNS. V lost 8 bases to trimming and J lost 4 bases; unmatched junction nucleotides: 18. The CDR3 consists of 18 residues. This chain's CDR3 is CASQAYGTGRDFTGELFF. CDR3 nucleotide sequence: TGTGCCAGCCAGGCCTACGGGACAGGTAGAGACTTCACCGGGGAGCTGTTTTTT.

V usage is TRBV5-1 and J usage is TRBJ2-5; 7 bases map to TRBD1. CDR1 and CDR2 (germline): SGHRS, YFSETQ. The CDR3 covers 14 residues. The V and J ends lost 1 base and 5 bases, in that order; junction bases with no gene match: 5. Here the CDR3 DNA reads TGCGCCAGCAGCTTGCCGCAGGGGGATGAGACCCAGTACTTC. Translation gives CASSLPQGDETQYF.

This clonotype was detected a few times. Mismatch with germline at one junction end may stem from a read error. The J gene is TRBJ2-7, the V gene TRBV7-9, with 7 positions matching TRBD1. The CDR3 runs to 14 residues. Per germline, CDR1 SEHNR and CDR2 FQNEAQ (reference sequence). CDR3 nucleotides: TGTGCCGGCAGCAAACAGGGGATCACCTACGAGCAGTACTTC. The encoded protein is CAGSKQGITYEQYF.

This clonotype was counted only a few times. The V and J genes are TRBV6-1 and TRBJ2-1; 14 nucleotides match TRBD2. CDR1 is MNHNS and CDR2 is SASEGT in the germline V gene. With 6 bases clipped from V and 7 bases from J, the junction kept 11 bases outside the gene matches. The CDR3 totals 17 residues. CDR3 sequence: CASSPTGTSGSDNEQFF. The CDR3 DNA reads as TGTGCCAGCAGCCCCACCGGGACTAGCGGGAGCGATAATGAGCAGTTCTTC.

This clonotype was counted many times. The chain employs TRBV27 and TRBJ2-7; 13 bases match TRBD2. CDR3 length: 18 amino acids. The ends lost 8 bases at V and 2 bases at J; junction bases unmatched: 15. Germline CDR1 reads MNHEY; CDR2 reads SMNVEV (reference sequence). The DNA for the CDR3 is TGTGCCAGCTCCTACAGGACTAGCGGGAGCTCCGTCCCCTACGAGCAGTACTTC. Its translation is CASSYRTSGSSVPYEQYF.

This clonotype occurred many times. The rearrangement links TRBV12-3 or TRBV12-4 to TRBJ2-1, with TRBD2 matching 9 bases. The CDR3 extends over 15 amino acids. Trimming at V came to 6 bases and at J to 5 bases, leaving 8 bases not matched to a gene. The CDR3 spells CASSAGGGRHNEQFF. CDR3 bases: TGTGCCAGCAGCGCGGGAGGGGGCAGGCACAATGAGCAGTTCTTC.

CDR3 coding DNA: TGTGCCAGCAGCTATAAAGGGACAGGGGGCGACACTGAAGCTTTCTTT. Protein: CASSYKGTGGDTEAFF. V is TRBV13 and J is TRBJ1-1; 12 nucleotides align to TRBD1. The V gene's germline CDR1 is PRHDT and CDR2 FYEKMQ (reference sequence). There are 16 residues in the CDR3. The V gene end was trimmed by 4 bases and the J gene end by 3 bases; junction bases not matched to a gene: 6.

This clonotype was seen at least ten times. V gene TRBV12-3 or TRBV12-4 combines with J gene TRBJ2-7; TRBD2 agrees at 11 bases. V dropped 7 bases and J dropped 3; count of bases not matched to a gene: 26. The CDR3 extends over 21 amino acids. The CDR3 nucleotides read TGTGCCAGCACCTCGGGTTGGACGTCAACTGTAGCGGGAGGGCCTGTCTACGAGCAGTACTTC. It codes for CASTSGWTSTVAGGPVYEQYF.

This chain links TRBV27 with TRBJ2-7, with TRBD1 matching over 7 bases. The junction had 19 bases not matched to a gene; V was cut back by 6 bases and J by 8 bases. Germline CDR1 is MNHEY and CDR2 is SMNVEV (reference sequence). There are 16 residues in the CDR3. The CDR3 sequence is CASSMNARQGLLKQYF. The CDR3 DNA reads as TGTGCCAGCAGCATGAACGCCCGACAGGGCCTTTTAAAGCAGTACTTC.

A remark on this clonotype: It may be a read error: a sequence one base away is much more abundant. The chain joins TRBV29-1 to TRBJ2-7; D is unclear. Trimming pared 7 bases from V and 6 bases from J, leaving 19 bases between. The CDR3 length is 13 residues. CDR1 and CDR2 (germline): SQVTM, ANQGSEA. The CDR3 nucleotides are TGCAGCGATCTACCCGGACGGTCCGCCGAGCAGTACTTC. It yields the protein CSDLPGRSAEQYF.

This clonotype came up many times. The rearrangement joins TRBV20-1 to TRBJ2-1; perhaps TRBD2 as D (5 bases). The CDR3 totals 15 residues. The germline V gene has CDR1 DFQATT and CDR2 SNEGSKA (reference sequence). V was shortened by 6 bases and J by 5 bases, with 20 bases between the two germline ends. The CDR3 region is CSAIHPYTGNNEQFF. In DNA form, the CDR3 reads TGCAGTGCCATCCATCCCTACACGGGGAACAATGAGCAGTTCTTC.

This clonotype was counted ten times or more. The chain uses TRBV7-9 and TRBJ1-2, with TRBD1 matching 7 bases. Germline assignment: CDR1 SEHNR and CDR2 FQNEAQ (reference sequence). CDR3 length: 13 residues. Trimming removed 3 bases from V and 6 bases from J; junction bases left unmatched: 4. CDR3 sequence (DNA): TGTGCCAGCAGCTTTAGAACAGGGGATGGCTACACCTTC. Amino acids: CASSFRTGDGYTF.

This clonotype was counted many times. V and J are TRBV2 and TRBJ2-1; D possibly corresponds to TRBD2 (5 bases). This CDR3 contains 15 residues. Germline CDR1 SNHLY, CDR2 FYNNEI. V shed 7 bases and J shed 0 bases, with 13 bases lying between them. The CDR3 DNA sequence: TGTGCCAGCATACCCCTAAGCGGCTCCTACAATGAGCAGTTCTTC. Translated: CASIPLSGSYNEQFF.

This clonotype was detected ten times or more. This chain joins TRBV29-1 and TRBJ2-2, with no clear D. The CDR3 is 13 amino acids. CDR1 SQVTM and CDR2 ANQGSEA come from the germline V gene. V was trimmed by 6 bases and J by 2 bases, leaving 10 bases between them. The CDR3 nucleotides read TGCAGCGTAAGACCGTTAAACACCGGGGAGCTGTTTTTT. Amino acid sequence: CSVRPLNTGELFF.